The 2 T cell receptor beta chains presented below share a single source sample, sequenced in a study of cytomegalovirus exposure and HLA in healthy donors. Vbeta (60) and Jbeta (13) primers were used in the PCR. The repertoire was sequenced with immunoSEQ multiplex PCR; TCRdb's copy has only in-frame clones and lacks some. Altogether about 72,000 clones are present, around 80% being singletons, with the ten largest covering 1.5% to 2%. Sequenced sample: PBMCs. These receptors all stem from a man aged 18 to 30 in good health and CMV-seronegative.

This clone was observed a single time. V usage is TRBV29-1 and J usage is TRBJ2-5, with D perhaps matching TRBD1 (5 bases). From germline, CDR1 is SQVTM and CDR2 ANQGSEA. Trimming left V 7 bases short and J 1 base short, with 16 bases between. This CDR3 region has 14 residues. Here the CDR3 DNA reads TGCAGCGCCCAAAATAGGACACCCCAAGAGACCCAGTACTTC. Translating it yields CSAQNRTPQETQYF.

This clone was counted between two and nine times. The V gene is TRBV6-4, the J gene TRBJ2-2; 12 positions match TRBD1. Germline CDR1 and CDR2: MRHNA and SNTAGT. The CDR3 runs to 14 residues. With 8 bases clipped from V and 3 bases from J, the junction kept 1 base outside the gene matches. The CDR3 here is CASGTGGDTGELFF. CDR3 coding DNA: TGTGCCAGCGGGACAGGGGGCGACACCGGGGAGCTGTTTTTT.